Listed here is a single TCR beta chain. The antigen remains undetermined. Over chemoradiotherapy, repertoires were sampled more than once. These data are taken from a study of chemoradiotherapy in HPV16-positive cancers. On the study more broadly: Candidate HPV-specific clones and shared TCR motifs came from a couple of HPV16-positive patients. Study-wide points: Non-HPV-specific T cells did not expand in tumors during treatment, whereas candidate HPV-specific clones and E7-related motifs did. Only two HPV16-positive patients supplied the functional HPV-specificity definition.

The CDR3 is 16 amino acids. The trim removed 6 bases at V and 3 bases at J, leaving 14 bases unmatched. Looked up from germline, CDR1 is MNHEY and CDR2 is SMNVEV (reference sequence). Libraries were prepared by immunoSEQ multiplex PCR; TCRdb keeps only in-frame clonotypes and omits some of them. The sample contains 9,500 to 15,000 clones, 90% of which appear only once. This rearrangement joins TRBV27 to TRBJ2-7; 7 positions match TRBD1. Sampling was carried out from a patient who underwent chemoradiotherapy. The sequence was collected from a human donor with HPV-associated anogenital cancer. The CDR3 DNA sequence: TGTGCCAGCAGCCCACGAGCTGACAGGGCTCGCTACGAGCAGTACTTC. This sequence encodes CASSPRADRARYEQYF.